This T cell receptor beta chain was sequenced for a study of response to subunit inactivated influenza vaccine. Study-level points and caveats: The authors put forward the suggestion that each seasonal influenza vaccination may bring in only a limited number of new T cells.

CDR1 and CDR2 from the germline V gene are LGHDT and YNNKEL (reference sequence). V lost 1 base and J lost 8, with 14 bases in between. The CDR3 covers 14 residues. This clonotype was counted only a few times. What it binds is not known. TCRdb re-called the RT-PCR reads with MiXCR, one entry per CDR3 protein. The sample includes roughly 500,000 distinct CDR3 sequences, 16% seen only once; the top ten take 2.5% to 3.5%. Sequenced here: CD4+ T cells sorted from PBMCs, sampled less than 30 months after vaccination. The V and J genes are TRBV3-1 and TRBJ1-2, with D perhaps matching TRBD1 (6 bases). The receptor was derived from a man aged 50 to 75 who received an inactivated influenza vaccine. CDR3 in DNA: TGTGCCAGCAGCCAAGGTTGGGGGGCACCCGGCTACACCTTC. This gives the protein CASSQGWGAPGYTF.